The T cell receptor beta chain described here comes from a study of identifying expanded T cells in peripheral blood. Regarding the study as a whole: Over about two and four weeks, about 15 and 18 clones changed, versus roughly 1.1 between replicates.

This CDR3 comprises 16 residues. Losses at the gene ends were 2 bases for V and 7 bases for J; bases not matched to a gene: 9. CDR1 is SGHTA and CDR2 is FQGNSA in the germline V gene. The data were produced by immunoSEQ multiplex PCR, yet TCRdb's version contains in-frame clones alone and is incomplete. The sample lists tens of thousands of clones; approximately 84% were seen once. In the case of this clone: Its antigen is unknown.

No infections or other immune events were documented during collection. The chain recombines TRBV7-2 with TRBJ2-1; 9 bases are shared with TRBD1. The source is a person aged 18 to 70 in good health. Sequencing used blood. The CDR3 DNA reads TGTGCCAGCAGCTTACGAAGGACAGGGGTTCAGAATGAGCAGTTCTTC. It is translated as CASSLRRTGVQNEQFF.